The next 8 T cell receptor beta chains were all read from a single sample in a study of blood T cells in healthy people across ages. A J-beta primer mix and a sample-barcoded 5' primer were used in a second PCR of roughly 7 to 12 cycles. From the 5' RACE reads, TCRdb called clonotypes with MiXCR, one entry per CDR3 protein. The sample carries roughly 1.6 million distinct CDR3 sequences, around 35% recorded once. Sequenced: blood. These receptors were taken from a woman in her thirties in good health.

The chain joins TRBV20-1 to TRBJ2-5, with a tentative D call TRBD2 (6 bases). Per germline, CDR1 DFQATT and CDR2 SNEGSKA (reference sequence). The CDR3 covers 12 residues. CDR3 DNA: TGCAGGGCAAGGAGGGGTCAAGAGACCCAGTACTTC. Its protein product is CRARRGQETQYF.

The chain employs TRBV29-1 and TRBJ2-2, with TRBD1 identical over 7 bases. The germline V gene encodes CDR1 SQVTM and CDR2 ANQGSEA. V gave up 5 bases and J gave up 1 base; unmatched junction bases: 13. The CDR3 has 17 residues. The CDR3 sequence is CSVFHHRDSENTGELFF. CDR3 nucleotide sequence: TGCAGCGTTTTTCACCACCGGGACAGCGAGAACACCGGGGAGCTGTTTTTT.

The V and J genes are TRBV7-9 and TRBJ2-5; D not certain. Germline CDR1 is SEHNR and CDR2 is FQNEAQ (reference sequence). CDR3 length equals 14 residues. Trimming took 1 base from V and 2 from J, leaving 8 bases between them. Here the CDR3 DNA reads TGTGCCAGCAGCTTAGAATGGGAACAAGAGACCCAGTACTTC. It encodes CASSLEWEQETQYF.

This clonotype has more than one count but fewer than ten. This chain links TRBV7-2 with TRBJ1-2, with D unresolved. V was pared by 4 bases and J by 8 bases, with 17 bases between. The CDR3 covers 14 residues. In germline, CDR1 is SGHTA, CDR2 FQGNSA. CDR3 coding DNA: TGTGCCAGCAGCTCAGTGACTGAGAGGCGGGGCTACACCTTC. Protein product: CASSSVTERRGYTF.

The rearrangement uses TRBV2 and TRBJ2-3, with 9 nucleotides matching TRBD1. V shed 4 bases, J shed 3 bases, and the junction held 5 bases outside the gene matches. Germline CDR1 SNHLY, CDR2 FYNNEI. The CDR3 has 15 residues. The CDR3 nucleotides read TGTGCCAGCAGTGGAACAGGGGGCCGTACAGATACGCAGTATTTT. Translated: CASSGTGGRTDTQYF.

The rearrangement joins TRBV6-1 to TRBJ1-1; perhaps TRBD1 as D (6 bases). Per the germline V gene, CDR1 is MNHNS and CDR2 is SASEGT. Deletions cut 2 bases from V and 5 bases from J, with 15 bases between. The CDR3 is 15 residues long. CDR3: CASSEPTTRGTEAFF. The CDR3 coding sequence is TGTGCCAGCAGTGAACCCACGACGAGGGGGACTGAAGCTTTCTTT.

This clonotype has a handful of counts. CDR3 sequence reads: CASSPVRTTGNEQFF. As DNA, the CDR3 is TGTGCCAGCTCACCAGTCAGGACTACGGGAAATGAGCAGTTCTTC. The chain uses TRBV18 and TRBJ2-1, with a possible D match to TRBD2 (6 bases). Trimming stripped 2 bases from V and 7 bases from J, with 15 bases between. The CDR3 sequence is 15 residues long. Germline-derived CDR1 and CDR2 are KGHSH and LQKENI.

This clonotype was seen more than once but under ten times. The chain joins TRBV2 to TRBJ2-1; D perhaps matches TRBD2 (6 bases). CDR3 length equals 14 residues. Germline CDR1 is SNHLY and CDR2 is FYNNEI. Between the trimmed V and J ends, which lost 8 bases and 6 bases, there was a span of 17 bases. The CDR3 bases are TGTGCCAGCCGGGGACTTTTGGGCGTCAATGAGCAGTTCTTC. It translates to CASRGLLGVNEQFF.